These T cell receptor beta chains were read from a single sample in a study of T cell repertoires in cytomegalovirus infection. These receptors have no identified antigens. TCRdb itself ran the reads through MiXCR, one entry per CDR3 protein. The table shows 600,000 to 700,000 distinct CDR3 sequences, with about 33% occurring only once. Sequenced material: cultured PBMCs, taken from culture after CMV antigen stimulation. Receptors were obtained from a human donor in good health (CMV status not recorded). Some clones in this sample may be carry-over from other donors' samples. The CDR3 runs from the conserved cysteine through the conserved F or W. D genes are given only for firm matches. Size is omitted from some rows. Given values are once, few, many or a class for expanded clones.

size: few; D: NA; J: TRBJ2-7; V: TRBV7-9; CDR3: CASSFIGVAYEQYF; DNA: TGTGCCAGCAGCTTTATTGGGGTGGCCTACGAGCAGTACTTC
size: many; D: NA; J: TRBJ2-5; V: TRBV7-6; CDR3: CASSPQLTARAHETQYF; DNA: TGTGCCAGCAGCCCCCAGCTGACGGCGAGAGCCCATGAGACCCAGTACTTC
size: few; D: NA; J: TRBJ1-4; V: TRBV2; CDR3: CASSVEDSEKLFF; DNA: TGTGCCAGCAGTGTGGAGGACAGTGAAAAACTGTTTTTT
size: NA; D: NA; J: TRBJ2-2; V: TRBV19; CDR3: CATSWSGNTGELFF; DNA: TGTGCCACCTCGTGGAGCGGGAACACCGGGGAGCTGTTTTTT
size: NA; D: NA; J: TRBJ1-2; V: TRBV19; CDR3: CTSSGTAENYGYTF; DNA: TGTACCAGTAGTGGGACCGCTGAGAACTATGGCTACACCTTC
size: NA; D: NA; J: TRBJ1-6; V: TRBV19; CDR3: CASSVTYNSPLHF; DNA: TGTGCCAGTAGTGTCACCTATAATTCACCCCTCCACTTT
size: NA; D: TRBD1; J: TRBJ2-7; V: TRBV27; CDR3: CASSPSPGTAYEQYF; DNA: TGTGCCAGCAGTCCGTCCCCCGGGACAGCCTACGAGCAGTACTTC
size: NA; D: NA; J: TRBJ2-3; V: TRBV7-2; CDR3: CASSSGTLSTDTQYF; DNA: TGTGCCAGCAGCTCCGGGACTCTTAGCACAGATACGCAGTATTTT
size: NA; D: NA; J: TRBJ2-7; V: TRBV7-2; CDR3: CASTLNYEQYF; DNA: TGTGCCAGCACCTTGAACTACGAGCAGTACTTC
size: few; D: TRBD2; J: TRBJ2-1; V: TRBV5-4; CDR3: CASSLGGLAEKYNEQFF; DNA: TGTGCCAGCAGCTTGGGAGGTCTAGCGGAGAAATACAATGAGCAGTTCTTC
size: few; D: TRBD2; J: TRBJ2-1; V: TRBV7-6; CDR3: CASSLLSSGAYNEQFF; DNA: TGTGCCAGCAGCTTATTGAGTAGCGGGGCCTACAATGAGCAGTTCTTC
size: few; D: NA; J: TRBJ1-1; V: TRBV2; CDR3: CASPGHLNTEAFF; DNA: TGTGCCAGCCCGGGACATCTGAACACTGAAGCTTTCTTT
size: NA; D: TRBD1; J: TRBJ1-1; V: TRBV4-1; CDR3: CASSQRSRDRGDTEAFF; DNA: TGCGCCAGCAGCCAGAGGAGCCGGGACAGGGGGGACACTGAAGCTTTCTTT
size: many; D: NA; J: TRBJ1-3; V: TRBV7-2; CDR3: CASSLDPSGNTIYF; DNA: TGTGCCAGCAGCTTAGACCCCTCTGGAAACACCATATATTTT
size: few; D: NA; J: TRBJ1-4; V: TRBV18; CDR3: CASSPGRTNEKLFF; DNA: TGTGCCAGCTCACCGGGGCGGACTAATGAAAAACTGTTTTTT
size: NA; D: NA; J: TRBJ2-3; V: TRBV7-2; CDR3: CASSLYRSTDTQYF; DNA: TGTGCCAGCAGCCTTTACAGGAGCACAGATACGCAGTATTTT
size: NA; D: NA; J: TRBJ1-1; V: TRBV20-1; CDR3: CSARQRSNTEAFF; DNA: TGCAGTGCTCGACAGCGGTCGAACACTGAAGCTTTCTTT
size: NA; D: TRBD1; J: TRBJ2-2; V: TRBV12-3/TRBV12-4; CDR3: CASSLRGLGTGELFF; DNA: TGTGCCAGCAGTTTAAGGGGGCTGGGAACCGGGGAGCTGTTTTTT
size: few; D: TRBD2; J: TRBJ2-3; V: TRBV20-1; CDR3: CSAWMSGGAGDTQYF; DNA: TGCAGTGCGTGGATGAGCGGGGGGGCCGGGGATACGCAGTATTTT
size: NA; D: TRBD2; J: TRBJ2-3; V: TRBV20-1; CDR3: CSAMGQGVSGTSGSGTDTQYF; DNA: TGCAGTGCTATGGGACAGGGAGTCTCCGGGACTAGCGGGAGTGGGACAGATACGCAGTATTTT
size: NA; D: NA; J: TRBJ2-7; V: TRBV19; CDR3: CASSVRSGQGTYEQYF; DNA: TGTGCCAGTAGTGTCAGATCGGGCCAGGGTACTTACGAGCAGTACTTC
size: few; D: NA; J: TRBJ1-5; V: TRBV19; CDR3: CASSDWSQPQHF; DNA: TGTGCCAGTAGTGATTGGTCACAGCCCCAGCATTTT
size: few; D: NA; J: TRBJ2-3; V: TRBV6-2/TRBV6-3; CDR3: CASSRGHPSTDTQYF; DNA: TGTGCCAGCAGTCGAGGACACCCTAGCACAGATACGCAGTATTTT
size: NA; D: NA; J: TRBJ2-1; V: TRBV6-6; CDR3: CASCRGGVYEQFF; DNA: TGTGCCAGCTGTAGAGGGGGAGTCTATGAGCAGTTCTTC
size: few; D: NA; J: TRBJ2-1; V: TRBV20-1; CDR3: CSARLSSYNEQFF; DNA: TGCAGTGCCAGGCTTAGCTCCTACAATGAGCAGTTCTTC
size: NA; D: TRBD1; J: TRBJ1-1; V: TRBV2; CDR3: CASRSQGALIAFF; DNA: TGTGCCAGCAGATCCCAGGGGGCACTTATAGCTTTCTTT
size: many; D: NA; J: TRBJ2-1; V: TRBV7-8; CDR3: CASSSKRIWNNEQFF; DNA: TGTGCCAGCAGCTCTAAGCGGATATGGAACAATGAGCAGTTCTTC
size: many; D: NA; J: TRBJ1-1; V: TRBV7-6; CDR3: CASSPAGVEAFF; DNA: TGTGCCAGCAGCCCCGCGGGTGTTGAAGCTTTCTTT
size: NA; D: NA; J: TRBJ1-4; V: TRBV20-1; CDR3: CSAVARDPATNEKLFF; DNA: TGCAGTGCAGTAGCCCGGGACCCTGCAACTAATGAAAAACTGTTTTTT
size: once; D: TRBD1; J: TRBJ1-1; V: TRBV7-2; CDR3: CASSANRGLNTEAFF; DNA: TGTGCCAGCAGCGCGAACAGGGGGCTCAACACTGAAGCTTTCTTT
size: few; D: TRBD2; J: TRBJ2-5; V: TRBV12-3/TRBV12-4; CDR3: CASSPGGEGFYF; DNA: TGTGCCAGCAGCCCTGGGGGGGAAGGATTTTACTTC
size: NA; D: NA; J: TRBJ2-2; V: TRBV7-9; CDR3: CASSLASINTGELFF; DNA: TGTGCCAGCAGCTTAGCTAGTATCAACACCGGGGAGCTGTTTTTT
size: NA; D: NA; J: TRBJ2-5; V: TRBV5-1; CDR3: CASRSIGEETQYF; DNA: TGCGCCAGCAGGAGCATAGGCGAAGAGACCCAGTACTTC
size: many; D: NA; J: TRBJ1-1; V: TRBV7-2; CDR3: CASSLSRLLNTEAFF; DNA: TGTGCCAGCAGCTTATCTCGGCTTTTGAACACTGAAGCTTTCTTT
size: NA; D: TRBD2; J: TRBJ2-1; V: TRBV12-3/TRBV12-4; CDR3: CASTPSGGAAYEQFF; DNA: TGTGCCAGCACCCCTAGCGGGGGGGCAGCCTACGAGCAGTTCTTC
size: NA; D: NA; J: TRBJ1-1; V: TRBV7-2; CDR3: CASSPPASRGTEAFF; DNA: TGTGCCAGCAGCCCCCCCGCTTCTAGGGGCACTGAAGCTTTCTTT
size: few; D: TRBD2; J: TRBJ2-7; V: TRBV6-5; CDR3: CASVPAGDPYEQYF; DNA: TGTGCCAGCGTACCAGCGGGAGACCCCTACGAGCAGTACTTC
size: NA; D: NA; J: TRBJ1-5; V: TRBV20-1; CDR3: CSARETAGQPQHF; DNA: TGCAGTGCTAGAGAGACGGCAGGACAGCCCCAGCATTTT
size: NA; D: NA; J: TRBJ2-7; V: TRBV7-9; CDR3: CASSLTASLSYEQYF; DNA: TGTGCCAGCAGCTTGACAGCATCTTTATCCTACGAGCAGTACTTC
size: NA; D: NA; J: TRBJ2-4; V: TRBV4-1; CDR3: CASSQEDREAKNIQYF; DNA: TGCGCCAGCAGCCAAGAAGACCGCGAGGCCAAAAACATTCAGTACTTC
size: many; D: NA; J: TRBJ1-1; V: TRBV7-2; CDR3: CASSSGQLGTEAFF; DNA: TGTGCCAGCAGCTCGGGCCAATTGGGCACTGAAGCTTTCTTT
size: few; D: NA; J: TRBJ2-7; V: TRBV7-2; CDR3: CASSLSFQPNEQYF; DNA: TGTGCCAGCAGCTTATCTTTCCAGCCCAACGAGCAGTACTTC
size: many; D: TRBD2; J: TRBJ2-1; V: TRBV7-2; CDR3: CASSRLPGLAGGPSSYNEQFF; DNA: TGTGCCAGCAGTCGACTACCGGGACTAGCGGGAGGTCCGAGCTCCTACAATGAGCAGTTCTTC
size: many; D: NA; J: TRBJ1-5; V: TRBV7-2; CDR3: CASSLVFSNQPQHF; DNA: TGTGCCAGCAGCTTAGTGTTTTCCAATCAGCCCCAGCATTTT
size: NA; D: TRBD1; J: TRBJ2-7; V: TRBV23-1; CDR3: CASSQSGRGQAYEQYF; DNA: TGCGCCAGCAGTCAATCGGGCAGGGGGCAAGCCTACGAGCAGTACTTC
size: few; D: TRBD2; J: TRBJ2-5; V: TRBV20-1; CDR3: CSAGRGAGVETQYF; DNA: TGCAGTGCTGGGCGGGGGGCGGGGGTCGAGACCCAGTACTTC
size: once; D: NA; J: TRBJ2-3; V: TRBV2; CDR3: CASISDMSSGSQYF; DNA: TGTGCCAGCATATCGGACATGAGCTCAGGCTCGCAGTATTTT
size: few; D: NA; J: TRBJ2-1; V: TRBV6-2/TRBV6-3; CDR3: CASSYSSDVGVIDEQFF; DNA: TGTGCCAGCAGTTACTCGAGTGATGTAGGGGTGATCGATGAGCAGTTCTTC
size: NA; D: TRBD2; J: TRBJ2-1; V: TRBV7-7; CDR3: CASSLAGGPSSYNEQFF; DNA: TGTGCCAGCAGCTTAGCGGGAGGGCCGAGCTCCTACAATGAGCAGTTCTTC
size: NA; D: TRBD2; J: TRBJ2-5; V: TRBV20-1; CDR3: CSAKSGGTSKETQYF; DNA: TGCAGTGCTAAGAGCGGGGGGACTAGCAAAGAGACCCAGTACTTC
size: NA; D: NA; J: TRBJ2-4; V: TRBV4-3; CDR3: CASSQDVSIKNIQYF; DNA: TGCGCCAGCAGCCAAGATGTCAGTATCAAAAACATTCAGTACTTC
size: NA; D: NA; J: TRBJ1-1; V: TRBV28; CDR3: CASSSPWGAGTEAFF; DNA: TGTGCCAGCAGTTCCCCCTGGGGGGCGGGTACTGAAGCTTTCTTT
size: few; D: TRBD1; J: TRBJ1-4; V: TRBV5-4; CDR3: CASSYGQGPNEKLFF; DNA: TGTGCCAGCAGCTACGGACAGGGGCCTAATGAAAAACTGTTTTTT